Listed below are T cell receptor beta chains from one sample, sequenced in a study of blood T cell repertoires in COVID-19. Generated by immunoSEQ multiplex PCR, the TCRdb table keeps only in-frame clones and is missing some. The repertoire holds more than 200,000 clones, with roughly 85% as singletons. Sequenced: peripheral blood. These TCRs come from a man aged 18 to 35 with active or convalescent COVID-19. CDR3s include the opening cysteine and the closing phenylalanine or tryptophan. A D gene is named only where the DNA matches it firmly. The listing skips clone size in some rows; elsewhere it reads once, few, many or a size class.

>TRBJ2-5|.|.|TRBV6-5
TGTGCCAGTTATACAGGGAGTCAAGAGACCCAGTACTTC
CASYTGSQETQYF
>TRBJ1-1|.|.|TRBV4-1
TGCGCCAGCAGCCAAGCTCGGAACACTGAAGCTTTCTTT
CASSQARNTEAFF
>TRBJ2-5|TRBD2|.|TRBV20-1
TGCAGAGCAGCGGGGGCGGAGACCCAGTACTTC
CRAAGAETQYF
>TRBJ1-1|.|.|TRBV7-8
TGTGCCAGCAGCAAAATCCCGGACAGTGAAGCTTTCTTT
CASSKIPDSEAFF
>TRBJ2-7|TRBD2|.|TRBV5-4
TGTGCCAGCAGCTTACCGGGGACTAGCGGTTCCTACGAGCAGTACTTC
CASSLPGTSGSYEQYF
>TRBJ2-1|.|.|TRBV7-3
TGTGCCAGCAGCGCCCAGGAGGGCCTCTACAATGAGCAGTTCTTC
CASSAQEGLYNEQFF
>TRBJ2-1|.|once|TRBV7-3
TGTGCCAGCAGCTTAGAGGGAAGCTCCTACAATGAGCAGTTCTTC
CASSLEGSSYNEQFF
>TRBJ2-3|.|.|TRBV5-1
TGCGCCAGCAGCTTGGAGACAAGCAGCACAGATACGCAGTATTTT
CASSLETSSTDTQYF
>TRBJ1-1|TRBD1|.|TRBV4-1
TGCGCCAGCAGCCAAGGGACAGGGTACACTGAAGCTTTCTTT
CASSQGTGYTEAFF
>TRBJ1-2|.|.|TRBV2
TGTGCCAGCAGTCGCCCCGGGGAATCCTATGGCTACACCTTC
CASSRPGESYGYTF
>TRBJ2-7|TRBD2|.|TRBV5-1
TGCGCCAGCAGCAGACTAGCGGGAGGGTACGAGCAGTACTTC
CASSRLAGGYEQYF